The rows below give T cell receptor beta chains drawn from one sample of a study of blood T cell repertoires in COVID-19. The method was immunoSEQ multiplex PCR; TCRdb's version includes in-frame clones alone and lacks a portion of them. The profile shows about 180,000 clones, about three quarters of them singletons. The sequencing sample was made of peripheral blood. All receptors come from a woman between 65 and 79 years old with acute or convalescent COVID-19. The CDR3 runs from the conserved cysteine through the conserved F or W. The order of the fields is J gene, D gene, clone size, CDR3 length, V gene, CDR3 DNA, CDR3 protein. D genes are given only for firm matches. Size is stated for part of the rows, as once, few or many counts, or as a class when the clone is expanded.

TRBJ2-2 | TRBD2 | . | 16 | TRBV19 | TGTGCCAGTCTGCCGACTAGCGGGAAATATTCCGGGGAGCTGTTTTTT | CASLPTSGKYSGELFF
TRBJ2-5 | TRBD2 | . | 16 | TRBV7-9 | TGTGCCAGCAGCTGGAATATAGCGGGAGGAGGGGAGACCCAGTACTTC | CASSWNIAGGGETQYF
TRBJ2-2 | . | . | 16 | TRBV5-1 | TGCGCCAGCAGCTTGTGGGGGCCCTCGAACACCGGGGAGCTGTTTTTT | CASSLWGPSNTGELFF
TRBJ2-3 | . | . | 13 | TRBV12-3/TRBV12-4 | TGTGCCAGCACCCTACTGACAGCAGATACGCAGTATTTT | CASTLLTADTQYF
TRBJ2-1 | TRBD2 | . | 15 | TRBV19 | TGTGCCAGTAGGACTAGCGGGCCTTCCTACAATGAGCAGTTCTTC | CASRTSGPSYNEQFF
TRBJ2-3 | . | . | 15 | TRBV29-1 | TGCAGCGTTTGCGGGATCTTAGGGCAGGCCCAGCCACAGTATTTT | CSVCGILGQAQPQYF
TRBJ2-1 | TRBD2 | few | 14 | TRBV12-5 | TGTGCTAGTGGTCATGGGACTAGCGGGAATGAGCAGTTCTTC | CASGHGTSGNEQFF
TRBJ1-6 | . | few | 16 | TRBV27 | TGTGCCAGCAGCAATAGAGTAGTAGTTTCAAATTCACCCCTCCACTTT | CASSNRVVVSNSPLHF
TRBJ2-7 | TRBD2 | . | 13 | TRBV10-2 | TGCGCCGGGGGAGGCCAGCGGGGCCTCGAGCAGTACTTC | CAGGGQRGLEQYF
TRBJ2-7 | . | . | 14 | TRBV2 | TGTGCCAGCAGCTCGAGGTCGGCGGTGGCCGAGCAGTACTTC | CASSSRSAVAEQYF
TRBJ1-1 | TRBD1 | . | 15 | TRBV10-3 | TGTGCCATCAGTGAGGGACAGGGCACGAACACTGAAGCTTTCTTT | CAISEGQGTNTEAFF
TRBJ2-5 | TRBD1 | . | 15 | TRBV5-1 | TGCGCCAGCAGCTCGACAGGGGGACTGTGGGAGACCCAGTACTTC | CASSSTGGLWETQYF
TRBJ2-1 | . | once | 12 | TRBV6-5 | TGTGCCAGCAGTCCCCGGGTTCCTGAGCAGTTCTTC | CASSPRVPEQFF
TRBJ1-1 | . | . | 13 | TRBV24-1 | TGTGCCACTATGGGACACAGGAACACTGAAGCTTTCTTT | CATMGHRNTEAFF
TRBJ2-4 | . | . | 14 | TRBV30 | TGTGCCTGGTCTCCCGGGGTAGCCAAAAACATTCAGTACTTC | CAWSPGVAKNIQYF
TRBJ1-3 | . | . | 14 | TRBV5-1 | TGCGCCAGCAGCCAGGGGTGGGCAGGAAACACCATATATTTT | CASSQGWAGNTIYF
TRBJ1-1 | . | few | 18 | TRBV5-8 | TGTGCCAGCAGCTTGTTTTTTTCCAGGACAGCTTTGAACACTGAAGCTTTCTTT | CASSLFFSRTALNTEAFF
TRBJ2-1 | . | . | 13 | TRBV10-1 | TGCGCCAGCAGTGAGGCGGGACGCGGTGAGCAGTTCTTC | CASSEAGRGEQFF
TRBJ1-2 | TRBD1 | . | 13 | TRBV29-1 | TGCAGCGTTGCGACAGGGACTAACTATGGCTACACCTTC | CSVATGTNYGYTF
TRBJ2-1 | TRBD2 | . | 15 | TRBV6-1 | TGTGCCAGCAGTGAAAGCGGGAGCTTCGACAATGAGCAGTTCTTC | CASSESGSFDNEQFF
TRBJ2-7 | TRBD2 | . | 13 | TRBV29-1 | TGCAGCGTTGGGGAGGGTAGATTGTCCGAGCAGTACTTC | CSVGEGRLSEQYF
TRBJ2-1 | TRBD2 | once | 12 | TRBV2 | TGTGCCAGCGAGAGCGGGAGGCTTGAGCAGTTCTTC | CASESGRLEQFF
TRBJ2-4 | TRBD1 | few | 17 | TRBV3-1/TRBV3-2 | TGTGCCAGCAGCCCCGCACCTTTTCCGGGACAGGGGAACATTCAGTACTTC | CASSPAPFPGQGNIQYF
TRBJ2-5 | TRBD2 | . | 16 | TRBV2 | TGTGCCAGCAGGCCAATGAGTAGCGGGGGAGGGGAGACCCAGTACTTC | CASRPMSSGGGETQYF
TRBJ2-1 | TRBD2 | . | 16 | TRBV7-3 | TGTGCCAGCAGCTTAGAAAGCGGGAGGGCTGGGGGTGAGCAGTTCTTC | CASSLESGRAGGEQFF
TRBJ1-1 | . | . | 17 | TRBV5-1 | TGCGCCAGCAGCTTGGCCGCCCGGGGGGGGGCGAGCACTGAAGCTTTCTTT | CASSLAARGGASTEAFF
TRBJ2-3 | TRBD2 | . | 16 | TRBV24-1 | TGTGCCACCAGTGCCGAGACTAGCGGGAGACCAGATACGCAGTATTTT | CATSAETSGRPDTQYF
TRBJ2-3 | TRBD1 | . | 16 | TRBV5-1 | TGCGCCAGCAGCCATGGACAGGGGGCAAGCACAGATACGCAGTATTTT | CASSHGQGASTDTQYF
TRBJ2-1 | TRBD2 | . | 15 | TRBV7-9 | TGTGCCAGCAGCTTTTCGGGAGGCTCCTACAATGAGCAGTTCTTC | CASSFSGGSYNEQFF
TRBJ1-2 | . | . | 17 | TRBV5-6 | TGTGCCAGCAGTTTTGGGGCCACGTCCCCACAGTTCCCTGGCTACACCTTC | CASSFGATSPQFPGYTF
TRBJ2-1 | . | . | 14 | TRBV28 | TGTGCCAGCTTTTCGGGGATACCGTGGAATGAGCAGTTCTTC | CASFSGIPWNEQFF
TRBJ1-3 | TRBD1 | . | 17 | TRBV9 | TGTGCCAGCAGCGTTCTCAACAGGGGGCGAAGGGGAAACACCATATATTTT | CASSVLNRGRRGNTIYF
TRBJ1-4 | . | . | 15 | TRBV19 | TGTGCCAGTAGTTGGTCGACAGCAACTAATGAAAAACTGTTTTTT | CASSWSTATNEKLFF
TRBJ1-6 | TRBD1 | . | 15 | TRBV6-5 | TGTGCCAGCAGTTTTGGGACAGGGGGCGGTTCACCCCTCCACTTT | CASSFGTGGGSPLHF
TRBJ1-5 | TRBD1 | . | 16 | TRBV18 | TGTGCCAGCTCATCGACAGGGGGGCGGCGCGATCAGCCCCAGCATTTT | CASSSTGGRRDQPQHF
TRBJ2-3 | . | . | 12 | TRBV10-2 | TGCGCCAGCAGTGTTTACACAGATACGCAGTATTTT | CASSVYTDTQYF
TRBJ2-5 | TRBD1 | . | 14 | TRBV11-1 | TGTGCCAGCAGTGGGACAGGGGTTAAAGAGACCCAGTACTTC | CASSGTGVKETQYF
TRBJ2-5 | TRBD1 | . | 16 | TRBV19 | TGTGCCAGTACCGGATTGGACAGGGGAGGAGAAGAGACCCAGTACTTC | CASTGLDRGGEETQYF
TRBJ1-2 | . | . | 15 | TRBV19 | TGTGCCAGTAAAGAAGCGGAACTGGCTAACTATGGCTACACCTTC | CASKEAELANYGYTF
TRBJ2-7 | . | . | 16 | TRBV5-5 | TGTGCCAGCAGCTTGGTATCGGGGATTGCTGGCTACGAGCAGTACTTC | CASSLVSGIAGYEQYF
TRBJ1-5 | . | . | 13 | TRBV3-1/TRBV3-2 | TGTGCCAGCAGCCACAACCAGGGGCAGCCCCAGCATTTT | CASSHNQGQPQHF
TRBJ1-4 | . | . | 15 | TRBV19 | TGTGCCAGTAGTAAAGACGAGGCAACTAATGAAAAACTGTTTTTT | CASSKDEATNEKLFF
TRBJ2-3 | . | . | 12 | TRBV7-9 | TGTGCCAGCATGGCCCTCACAGATACGCAGTATTTT | CASMALTDTQYF
TRBJ1-1 | . | . | 13 | TRBV10-1 | TGCGCCAGCAGTGACTACAGGGAGACTGAAGCTTTCTTT | CASSDYRETEAFF
TRBJ1-1 | TRBD1 | . | 16 | TRBV10-3 | TGTGCCACCACGGGGACAGGGGGCGTAGGGAACACTGAAGCTTTCTTT | CATTGTGGVGNTEAFF
TRBJ2-1 | . | . | 17 | TRBV27 | TGTGCCAGCAGTTCTGGACCCCTAGCGAGCTCCTACAATGAGCAGTTCTTC | CASSSGPLASSYNEQFF
TRBJ2-7 | TRBD1 | . | 15 | TRBV7-2 | TGTGCCAGCAGCTTAATGGGACAGGGGGGTTACGAGCAGTACTTC | CASSLMGQGGYEQYF
TRBJ2-5 | TRBD2 | . | 15 | TRBV10-2 | TGCGCCAGCGGAGACTTTGCCAGCGGGAGGGCGACCCAGTACTTC | CASGDFASGRATQYF